The T cell receptor (beta chain) described here comes from a study of technical replicates of blood from a few donors. The method was immunoSEQ multiplex PCR; TCRdb's version includes in-frame clones alone and lacks a portion of them. The data show around 84,000 clones, roughly 98% seen once. The germline V gene encodes CDR1 SEHNR and CDR2 FQNEAQ (reference sequence). V lost 1 base, J lost 8 bases, and 11 bases lay in between. This CDR3 is built from 13 residues. Sample: T cells isolated from PBMCs. V is TRBV7-9 and J is TRBJ1-2; a weak D match, TRBD1 (5 bases). The receptor comes from a human donor in good health. CDR3 coding DNA: TGTGCCAGCAGCTTAGATCGCCAGGGAGGCTACACCTTC. This encodes CASSLDRQGGYTF.